One and the same sample provided the 19 T cell receptor beta chains below, sequenced in a study of beta chain features in type 1 diabetes. Study outcomes and limitations: Shorter TCRB CDR3s, moderately but significantly so, marked every one of the four CD4+ subsets in Type 1 diabetes patients.

These receptors are not linked to any known antigen. Isolated RNA was reverse transcribed in full, so expressed TCRB transcripts were sequenced. Repertoires were generated with immunoSEQ multiplex PCR, while TCRdb's copy carries only in-frame clones and drops some. The sample carries around 250,000 clones, around 14% recorded once. The sample comprised naive CD4+ T cells from blood. The receptor set was obtained from a man aged 25-40 years with type 1 diabetes.

This clone appeared a few times. The chain couples TRBV2 to TRBJ1-2; TRBD1 matches 8 bases. CDR1 is SNHLY and CDR2 is FYNNEI in the germline V gene. V was clipped by 3 bases and J by 6 bases; unmatched bases: 9. CDR3 length equals 15 residues. The CDR3 here is CASSEIGRGQNGYTF. As DNA, the CDR3 is TGTGCCAGCAGTGAGATTGGCAGGGGGCAGAATGGCTACACCTTC.

This clone was seen more than once but under ten times. The J gene is TRBJ2-2, the V gene TRBV4-1; the match to TRBD2 covers 7 bases. V shed 6 bases, J shed 3 bases, and the junction held 10 bases outside the gene matches. Germline assignment: CDR1 MGHRA and CDR2 YSYEKL. The CDR3 runs to 16 residues. In DNA, the CDR3 is TGCGCCAGCAGTCGAGGTAGCGGGTGGGACACCGGGGAGCTGTTTTTT. Amino acid sequence: CASSRGSGWDTGELFF.

This clone was counted a few times. CDR3 amino acids: CAGGEGREAFF. DNA for the CDR3: TGTGCCGGGGGGGAGGGGAGGGAGGCTTTCTTT. The V and J genes are TRBV7-2 and TRBJ1-1; D might be TRBD1 (5 bases). CDR3 length: 11 amino acids. The V and J ends lost 11 bases and 11 bases respectively, with 18 bases between them. CDR1 is SGHTA and CDR2 is FQGNSA in the germline V gene.

This clone was detected only a few times. The rearrangement links TRBV19 to TRBJ1-1; D gene ambiguous. V lost 2 bases and J 6 bases, leaving 10 bases between the germline ends. Germline V gene data show CDR1 as LNHDA and CDR2 as SQIVND (reference sequence). The CDR3 consists of 13 residues. The CDR3 sequence: CASSIQARPEAFF. In DNA, the CDR3 is TGTGCCAGTAGTATACAGGCTCGGCCTGAAGCTTTCTTT. The complete variable domain, with remaining parts taken from reference TRBV19 and TRBJ1-1, reads DGGITQSPKYLFRKEGQNVTLSCEQNLNHDAMYWYRQDPGQGLRLIYYSQIVNDFQKGDIAEGYSVSREKKESFPLTVTSAQKNPTAFYLCASSIQARPEAFFGQGTRLTVV.

The rearrangement uses TRBV5-6 and TRBJ2-1, with D perhaps TRBD1 (7 bases). This CDR3 spans 15 amino acids. V was pared by 6 bases and J by 4 bases, with 17 bases between. The germline CDR1 and CDR2 sequences are SGHDT and YYEEEE. The CDR3, as DNA: TGTGCCAGCACCAAAGGCGGGACAGTTTACAATGAGCAGTTCTTC. It is translated as CASTKGGTVYNEQFF.

As concerns this clone: The same CDR3 is also encoded by other DNA sequences in this sample. The chain uses TRBV18 and TRBJ2-3; tentative D call: TRBD1 (5 bases). The length of the CDR3 is 15 residues. Deletions cut 0 bases from V and 0 bases from J, with 7 bases between. Germline CDR1 KGHSH, CDR2 LQKENI. This chain's CDR3 is CASSPPGQSTDTQYF. For the CDR3, the DNA is TGTGCCAGCTCACCACCGGGGCAGAGCACAGATACGCAGTATTTT.

This clone was picked up a small number of times. The rearrangement links TRBV12-5 to TRBJ2-3, with D unclear. This CDR3 spans 17 amino acids. Germline lookup yields CDR1 LGHNT and CDR2 FRNRAP. V shed 5 bases and J shed 1 base, with 19 bases lying between them. Here the CDR3 reads CASGPNPNSRRTDTQYF. DNA for the CDR3: TGTGCTAGTGGTCCAAATCCTAATAGCAGACGCACAGATACGCAGTATTTT.

This chain uses TRBV6-4 with TRBJ2-1; the match to TRBD2 covers 10 bases. J gave up 9 bases and V 5 bases, and 10 bases lay outside the gene matches. CDR3 length equals 15 residues. Germline loops: CDR1 MRHNA, CDR2 SNTAGT. CDR3: CASSPLAGAGGEQFF. The CDR3 region has the DNA TGTGCCAGCAGTCCTCTAGCGGGAGCAGGGGGTGAGCAGTTCTTC.

This clone was detected once. The genes are TRBV6-5 and TRBJ2-7; D ambiguous. Trimming cost V 5 bases and J 5 bases, with 13 bases left between them. Germline V gives CDR1 MNHEY, CDR2 SVGAGI. The CDR3 spans 13 residues. The CDR3 DNA reads TGTGCCAGCAGTAATATCCTAGGAGACGAGCAGTACTTC. This translates into CASSNILGDEQYF.

V usage is TRBV18 and J usage is TRBJ2-2; 11 bases are shared with TRBD2. Trimming removed 3 bases from V and 2 bases from J; junction bases left unmatched: 5. The germline V gene has CDR1 KGHSH and CDR2 LQKENI. The CDR3 spans 17 residues. CDR3 nucleotide sequence: TGTGCCAGCTCACCGGCCACTAGCGGGGGAAACACCGGGGAGCTGTTTTTT. Residues: CASSPATSGGNTGELFF. Using reference TRBV18 and TRBJ2-2 for the parts outside the CDR3, the full variable domain is NAGVMQNPRHLVRRRGQEARLRCSPMKGHSHVYWYRQLPEEGLKFMVYLQKENIIDESGMPKERFSAEFPKEGPSILRIQQVVRGDSAAYFCASSPATSGGNTGELFFGEGSRLTVL.

The chain couples TRBV5-1 to TRBJ2-1, with D possibly TRBD2 on 7 matching bases. The CDR3 is made up of 16 amino acids. Germline CDR1 is SGHRS and CDR2 is YFSETQ. Trimming took 8 bases from V and 6 from J, leaving 24 bases between them. The CDR3: CARPGGRPQVGNEQFF. Here the CDR3 DNA reads TGCGCCAGACCGGGGGGCCGTCCTCAGGTTGGCAATGAGCAGTTCTTC.

This clone was seen a handful of times. The chain uses TRBV6-1 and TRBJ1-1, with 8 positions matching TRBD1. CDR3 length: 15 residues. The V and J ends lost 0 bases and 4 bases, in that order; junction bases with no gene match: 4. The germline V gene encodes CDR1 MNHNS and CDR2 SASEGT. The CDR3 DNA follows: TGTGCCAGCAGTGAAGCGGCAGGGGGCTTCACTGAAGCTTTCTTT. Protein: CASSEAAGGFTEAFF.

This rearrangement joins TRBV6-1 to TRBJ2-7, with 12 nucleotides matching TRBD2. With 5 bases clipped from V and 4 bases from J, the junction kept 6 bases outside the gene matches. The germline V gene has CDR1 MNHNS and CDR2 SASEGT. The CDR3 length is 15 residues. The CDR3 DNA sequence: TGTGCCAGCAGTCTTAGGACTAGCGGGACTTACGAGCAGTACTTC. As protein: CASSLRTSGTYEQYF.

This clone has just one count. The chain combines TRBV6-6 with TRBJ2-7, with D possibly TRBD2 on 6 matching bases. Germline values: CDR1 MNHNY, CDR2 SVGAGI (reference sequence). This CDR3 has 13 amino acids. CDR3 loop: CATIGAGYYEQYF. The CDR3 nucleotides are TGTGCTACAATAGGGGCGGGGTACTACGAGCAGTACTTC.

This clone was detected only a few times. The chain couples TRBV6-1 to TRBJ2-1; 7 bases are a match to TRBD1. The CDR3 loop spans 15 amino acids. After removal of 6 bases from V and 0 bases from J, the junction contained 5 bases not matched to a gene. Per germline, CDR1 MNHNS and CDR2 SASEGT. The CDR3, as DNA: TGTGCCAGCAGGAACGGACAGGTCTCCTACAATGAGCAGTTCTTC. Its translation is CASRNGQVSYNEQFF.

This clone was detected only once. The V and J genes are TRBV27 and TRBJ2-3; no reliable D call. CDR3 length: 14 amino acids. Germline values: CDR1 MNHEY, CDR2 SMNVEV (reference sequence). V was clipped by 8 bases and J by 1 base, with 13 bases between them. This CDR3 is CASGAQTGTDTQYF. The CDR3 DNA reads TGTGCCAGCGGTGCACAGACGGGCACAGATACGCAGTATTTT.

The chain links TRBV9 to TRBJ2-3, with 7 positions matching TRBD2. With 3 bases clipped from V and 4 bases from J, the junction kept 11 bases outside the gene matches. CDR1 SGDLS and CDR2 YYNGEE come from the germline V gene. CDR3 length: 16 amino acids. CDR3 in amino acids: CASSGGSGTTADTQYF. For the CDR3, the DNA is TGTGCCAGCAGCGGGGGGTCCGGGACTACAGCAGATACGCAGTATTTT.

This chain's CDR3 is CASSQAGGTEAFF. CDR3 coding DNA: TGTGCCAGCAGCCAAGCAGGGGGCACTGAAGCTTTCTTT. The chain combines TRBV7-9 with TRBJ1-1, with TRBD1 matching 7 bases. Germline loops: CDR1 SEHNR, CDR2 FQNEAQ (reference sequence). The CDR3 loop spans 13 amino acids. V lost 5 bases, J lost 4 bases, and 4 bases stayed unmatched.

The chain's CDR3 is CAWDQGPGTQYF. In DNA form, the CDR3 reads TGTGCCTGGGATCAGGGTCCTGGGACCCAGTACTTC. The chain carries TRBV30 and TRBJ2-5; maybe TRBD1 (5 bases). V was shortened by 5 bases and J by 7 bases, with 14 bases between the two germline ends. Germline-derived CDR1 and CDR2 are GTSNPN and SVGIG (reference sequence). The CDR3 is 12 amino acids.